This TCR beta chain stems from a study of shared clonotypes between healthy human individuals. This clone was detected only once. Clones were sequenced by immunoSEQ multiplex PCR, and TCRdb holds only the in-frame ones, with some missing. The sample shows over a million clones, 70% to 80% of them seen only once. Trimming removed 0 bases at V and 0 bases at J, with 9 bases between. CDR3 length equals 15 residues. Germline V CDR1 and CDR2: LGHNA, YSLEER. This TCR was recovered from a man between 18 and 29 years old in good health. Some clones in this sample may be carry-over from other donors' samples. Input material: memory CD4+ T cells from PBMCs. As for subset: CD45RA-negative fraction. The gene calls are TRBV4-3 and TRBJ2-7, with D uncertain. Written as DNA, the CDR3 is TGCGCCAGCAGCCAAGAGTTGAGGAGCTCCTACGAGCAGTACTTC. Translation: CASSQELRSSYEQYF.